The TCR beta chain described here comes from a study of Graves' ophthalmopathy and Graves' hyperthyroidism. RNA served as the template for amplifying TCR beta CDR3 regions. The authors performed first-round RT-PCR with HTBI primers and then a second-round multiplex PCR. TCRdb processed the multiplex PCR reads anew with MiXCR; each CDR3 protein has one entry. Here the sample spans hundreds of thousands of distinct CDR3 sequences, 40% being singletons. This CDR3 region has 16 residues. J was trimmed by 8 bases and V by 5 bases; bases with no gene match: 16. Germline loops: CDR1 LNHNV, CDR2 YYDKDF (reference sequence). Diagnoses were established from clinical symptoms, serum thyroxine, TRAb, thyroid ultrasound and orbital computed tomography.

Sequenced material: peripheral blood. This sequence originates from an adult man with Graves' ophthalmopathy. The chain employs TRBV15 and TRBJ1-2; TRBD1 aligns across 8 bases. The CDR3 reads CATSATGTGFSGGYTF. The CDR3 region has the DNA TGTGCCACCAGCGCCACCGGGACAGGCTTCTCTGGAGGCTACACCTTC.